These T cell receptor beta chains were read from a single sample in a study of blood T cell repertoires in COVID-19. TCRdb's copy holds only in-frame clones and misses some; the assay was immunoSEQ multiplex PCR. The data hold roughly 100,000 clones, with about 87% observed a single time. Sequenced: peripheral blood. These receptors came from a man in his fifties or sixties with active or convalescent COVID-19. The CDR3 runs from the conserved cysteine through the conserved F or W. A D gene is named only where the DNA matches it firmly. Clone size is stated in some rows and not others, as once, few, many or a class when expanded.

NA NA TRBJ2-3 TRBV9 CASSVLDTLDTQYF TGTGCCAGCAGCGTCCTAGATACCCTAGATACGCAGTATTTT
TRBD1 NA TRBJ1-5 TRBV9 CASSVGDRREQPQHF TGTGCCAGCAGCGTGGGGGACAGGCGGGAGCAGCCCCAGCATTTT
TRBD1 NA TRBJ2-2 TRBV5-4 CASRRDRDTGELFF TGTGCCAGCCGCCGGGACAGGGACACCGGGGAGCTGTTTTTT
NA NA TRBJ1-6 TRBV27 CASSLSIGNSPLHF TGTGCCAGCAGTTTATCGATTGGCAATTCACCCCTCCACTTT
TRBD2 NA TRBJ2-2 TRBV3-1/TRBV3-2 CASSQTGGNTGELFF TGTGCCAGCAGCCAAACGGGGGGGAACACCGGGGAGCTGTTTTTT
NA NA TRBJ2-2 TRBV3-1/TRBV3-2 CASSQDGPANTGELFF TGTGCCAGCAGCCAAGATGGGCCCGCGAACACCGGGGAGCTGTTTTTT
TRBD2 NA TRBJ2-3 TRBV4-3 CASSQDLGLVDGTDTQYF TGCGCCAGCAGCCAAGATTTGGGACTAGTTGACGGCACAGATACGCAGTATTTT
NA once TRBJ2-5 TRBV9 CASSVEAGAETQYF TGTGCCAGCAGCGTAGAGGCAGGCGCCGAGACCCAGTACTTC
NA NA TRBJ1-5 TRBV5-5 CASSQGTISNQPQHF TGTGCCAGCAGCCAAGGGACAATTAGCAATCAGCCCCAGCATTTT
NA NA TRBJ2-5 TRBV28 CASSTGSGQETQYF TGTGCCAGCAGTACAGGGTCGGGTCAAGAGACCCAGTACTTC
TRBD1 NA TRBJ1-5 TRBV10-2 CASSLTGGNQPQHF TGCGCCAGCAGTCTAACAGGGGGCAATCAGCCCCAGCATTTT
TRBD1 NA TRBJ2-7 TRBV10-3 CAISDPPTGDEQYF TGTGCCATCAGTGACCCCCCGACAGGGGACGAGCAGTACTTC
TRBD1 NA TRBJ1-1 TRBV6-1 CASSEVQGANTEAFF TGTGCCAGCAGTGAAGTTCAGGGGGCAAACACTGAAGCTTTCTTT
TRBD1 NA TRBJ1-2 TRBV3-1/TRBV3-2 CASSLDRERGYTF TGTGCCAGCAGCCTAGACAGGGAACGAGGCTACACCTTC
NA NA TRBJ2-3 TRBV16 CASSPSAGSTDTQYF TGTGCCAGCAGCCCTAGCGCTGGAAGCACAGATACGCAGTATTTT
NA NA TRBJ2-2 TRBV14 CASSQDLGGTGELFF TGTGCCAGCAGCCAAGATCTCGGAGGGACCGGGGAGCTGTTTTTT
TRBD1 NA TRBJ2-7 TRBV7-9 CASSLGQGVSYEQYF TGTGCCAGCAGCTTAGGCCAGGGGGTTTCCTACGAGCAGTACTTC
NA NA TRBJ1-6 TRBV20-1 CSVHAGSPLHF TGCAGTGTCCACGCCGGTTCACCCCTCCACTTT
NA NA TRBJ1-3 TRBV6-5 CASSNRATSGNTIYF TGTGCCAGCTCGAACAGGGCCACCTCTGGAAACACCATATATTTT
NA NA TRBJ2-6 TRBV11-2 CASSLDSSGANVLTF TGTGCCAGCAGCTTGGACAGCTCTGGGGCCAACGTCCTGACTTTC
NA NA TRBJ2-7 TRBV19 CASSSGQLTYEQYF NA
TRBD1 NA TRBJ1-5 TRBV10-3 CAISPGQASNQPQHF TGTGCCATCAGCCCCGGACAGGCTAGCAATCAGCCCCAGCATTTT
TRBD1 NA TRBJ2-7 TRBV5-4 CASSLARGQAREQYF TGTGCCAGCAGCTTGGCTAGGGGACAGGCCAGGGAGCAGTACTTC
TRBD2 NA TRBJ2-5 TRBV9 CASTSGGYQETQYF TGTGCCAGCACCTCGGGGGGTTATCAAGAGACCCAGTACTTC
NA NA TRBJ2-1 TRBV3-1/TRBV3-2 CASSHPLNNEQFF TGTGCCAGCAGCCATCCCTTAAACAATGAGCAGTTCTTC
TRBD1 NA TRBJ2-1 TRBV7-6 CASSLMGQYNEQFF TGTGCCAGCAGCTTAATGGGACAGTACAATGAGCAGTTCTTC
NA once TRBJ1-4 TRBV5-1 CASSETGSTNEKLFF TGCGCCAGCAGCGAGACAGGTTCAACTAATGAAAAACTGTTTTTT
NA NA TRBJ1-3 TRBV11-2 CASSVRGDSGNTIYF TGTGCCAGCAGCGTCCGGGGGGACTCTGGAAACACCATATATTTT
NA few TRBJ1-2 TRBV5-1 CASSPGGQSHYGYTF TGCGCCAGCAGCCCTGGAGGACAGAGTCACTATGGCTACACCTTC
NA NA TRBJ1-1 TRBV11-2 CASSLDPDTNTEAFF TGTGCCAGCAGCTTAGACCCCGACACGAACACTGAAGCTTTCTTT
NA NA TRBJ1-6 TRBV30 CAWRATGQSPLHF TGTGCCTGGAGGGCTACAGGGCAATCACCCCTCCACTTT
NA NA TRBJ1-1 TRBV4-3 CASSQEEGPAAFF TGCGCCAGCAGCCAAGAAGAGGGTCCCGCGGCTTTCTTT
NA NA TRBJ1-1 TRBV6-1 CASGGGLNTEAFF TGTGCCAGCGGGGGGGGGCTGAACACTGAAGCTTTCTTT
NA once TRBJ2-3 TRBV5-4 CASSLRGGQDTQYF TGTGCCAGCAGCTTGAGGGGTGGGCAAGATACGCAGTATTTT
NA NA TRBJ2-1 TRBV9 CASSHGAGSYNEQFF TGTGCCAGCAGCCATGGTGCGGGTTCCTACAATGAGCAGTTCTTC
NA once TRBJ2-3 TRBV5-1 CASSPEGQSTDTQYF TGCGCCAGCAGCCCCGAAGGACAGTCCACAGATACGCAGTATTTT
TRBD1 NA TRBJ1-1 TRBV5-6 CASSWGQSTEAFF TGTGCCAGCAGCTGGGGACAGTCGACTGAAGCTTTCTTT
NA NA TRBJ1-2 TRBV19 CASSISGHQNYGYTF TGTGCCAGTAGTATTTCCGGACATCAAAACTATGGCTACACCTTC
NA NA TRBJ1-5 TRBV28 CASRPFGGGNQPQHF TGTGCCAGCAGACCTTTTGGGGGAGGGAATCAGCCCCAGCATTTT
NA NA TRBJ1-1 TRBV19 CASSDVRGWRTEAFF TGTGCCAGTTCGGACGTTCGAGGGTGGCGCACTGAAGCTTTCTTT
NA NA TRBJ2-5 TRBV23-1 CASSLSARVEETQYF TGCGCCAGCAGTCTTTCCGCCCGCGTCGAAGAGACCCAGTACTTC